This T cell receptor (beta chain) was sequenced during a study of blood T cell repertoires in COVID-19. About the study: Acute and convalescent COVID-19 samples came from the United States, Italy and Spain. From T cells, B-cell-depleted T cells, or PBMCs came the material, which was cDNA or gDNA.

This clone was counted a single time. The table came from immunoSEQ multiplex PCR; TCRdb's copy has only in-frame clones and leaves some out. The sample carries 90,000 to 120,000 clones, more than 80% recorded once. The length of the CDR3 is 13 residues. With V trimmed by 8 bases and J by 2 bases, 1 base remained unmatched. CDR1 is MDHEN and CDR2 is SYDVKM in the germline V gene. The clonotype comes from a man aged 40-49 years with active or convalescent COVID-19. The sequenced sample was peripheral blood. The chain couples TRBV28 to TRBJ2-7, with TRBD2 identical over 12 bases. CDR3 DNA: TGTGCCAGCGGACTAGCGGGACCCTACGAGCAGTACTTC. It encodes CASGLAGPYEQYF.